These 3 T cell receptor beta chains were all obtained from the same sample, sequenced in a study of T cell repertoires in cytomegalovirus infection. TCRdb passed the reads through MiXCR, listing each CDR3 protein once. The top ten hold around an eighth of the sample, which has about 830,000 distinct CDR3 sequences, approximately 32% seen once. Their antigen targets remain unknown. The material was cultured CD8+ T cells from PBMCs, obtained from culture after CMV antigen stimulation. These receptors all stem from a human donor in good health (CMV status not recorded). Some clones in this sample may be carry-over from other donors' samples.

A remark on this clonotype: The junction departs from germline at one end; a sequencing error may be responsible. The chain recombines TRBV6-1 with TRBJ2-1, with 10 bases identical to TRBD2. Germline CDR1 MNHNS, CDR2 SASEGT. There are 17 residues in the CDR3. The CDR3 loop is CANSEQLAGYSNGEQFF. The CDR3 bases are TGTGCCAACAGTGAACAACTAGCGGGGTACTCAAATGGTGAGCAGTTCTTC.

This clonotype has a count of ten or more. J is TRBJ1-1 and V is TRBV7-6, with 8 bases identical to TRBD1. CDR3 size: 14 residues. Germline loops: CDR1 SGHVS, CDR2 FNYEAQ. Trimming at V came to 4 bases and at J to 6 bases, leaving 7 bases not matched to a gene. The CDR3 DNA sequence: TGTGCCAGCAGCTCCGGACAGGGTGTGGCTGAAGCTTTCTTT. It specifies CASSSGQGVAEAFF.

This clonotype was seen a few times. The V gene is TRBV19, the J gene TRBJ2-1, with 8 bases that match TRBD2. The V segment lost 3 bases and the J segment 8 bases; nucleotides outside the gene matches: 6. Germline V gene data show CDR1 as LNHDA and CDR2 as SQIVND (reference sequence). The CDR3 contains 14 residues. This chain's CDR3 is CASSMARGADEQFF. The CDR3 coding sequence is TGTGCCAGTAGTATGGCGCGGGGGGCGGATGAGCAGTTCTTC.